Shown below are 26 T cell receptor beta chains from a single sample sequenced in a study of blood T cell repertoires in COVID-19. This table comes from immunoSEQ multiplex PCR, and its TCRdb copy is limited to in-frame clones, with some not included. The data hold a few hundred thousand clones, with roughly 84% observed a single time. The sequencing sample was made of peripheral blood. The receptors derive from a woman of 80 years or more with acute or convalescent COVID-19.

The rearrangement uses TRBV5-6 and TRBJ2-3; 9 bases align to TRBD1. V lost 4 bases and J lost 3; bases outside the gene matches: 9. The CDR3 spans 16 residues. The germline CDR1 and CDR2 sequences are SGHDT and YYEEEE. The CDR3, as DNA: TGTGCCAGCAGCCCCACCGGGACAGGGTTTACAGATACGCAGTATTTT. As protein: CASSPTGTGFTDTQYF.

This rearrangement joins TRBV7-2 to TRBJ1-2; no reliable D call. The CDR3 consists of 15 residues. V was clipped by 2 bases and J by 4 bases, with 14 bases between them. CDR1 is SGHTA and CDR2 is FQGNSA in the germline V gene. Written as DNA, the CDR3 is TGTGCCAGCAGCTTAAACTGGGCTCTCATCTATGGCTACACCTTC. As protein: CASSLNWALIYGYTF.

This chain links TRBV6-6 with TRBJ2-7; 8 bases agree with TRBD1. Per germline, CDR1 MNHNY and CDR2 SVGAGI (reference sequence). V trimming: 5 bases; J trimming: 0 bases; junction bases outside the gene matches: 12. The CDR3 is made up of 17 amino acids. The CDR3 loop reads CASSQRVGTGSSYEQYF. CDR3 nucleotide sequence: TGTGCCAGCAGTCAACGAGTAGGGACAGGTAGCTCCTACGAGCAGTACTTC.

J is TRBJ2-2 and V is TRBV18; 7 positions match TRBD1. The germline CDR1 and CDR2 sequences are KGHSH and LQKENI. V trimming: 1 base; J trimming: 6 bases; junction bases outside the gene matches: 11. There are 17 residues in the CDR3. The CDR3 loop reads CASSPLGTGVSSGELFF. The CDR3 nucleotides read TGTGCCAGCTCACCACTCGGAACAGGGGTCAGTTCCGGGGAGCTGTTTTTT.

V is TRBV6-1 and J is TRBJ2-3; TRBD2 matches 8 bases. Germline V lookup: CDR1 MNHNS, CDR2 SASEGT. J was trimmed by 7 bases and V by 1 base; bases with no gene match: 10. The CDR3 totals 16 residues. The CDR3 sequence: CASSEGTRGEWNTQYF. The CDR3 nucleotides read TGTGCCAGCAGTGAAGGAACGCGGGGGGAATGGAATACGCAGTATTTT.

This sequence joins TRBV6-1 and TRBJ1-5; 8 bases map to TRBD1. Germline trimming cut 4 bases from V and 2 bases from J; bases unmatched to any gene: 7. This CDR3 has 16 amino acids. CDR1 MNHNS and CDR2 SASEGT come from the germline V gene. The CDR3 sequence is CASSGSRQGRNQPQHF. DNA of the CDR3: TGTGCCAGCAGTGGGAGCCGACAGGGGCGCAATCAGCCCCAGCATTTT.

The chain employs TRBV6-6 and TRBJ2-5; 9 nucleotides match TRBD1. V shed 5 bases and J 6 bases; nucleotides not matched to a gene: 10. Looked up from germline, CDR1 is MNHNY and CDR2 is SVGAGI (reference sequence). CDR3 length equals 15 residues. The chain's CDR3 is CASSAGTGRTQTQYF. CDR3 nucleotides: TGTGCCAGCAGTGCCGGGACAGGGCGGACGCAGACCCAGTACTTC.

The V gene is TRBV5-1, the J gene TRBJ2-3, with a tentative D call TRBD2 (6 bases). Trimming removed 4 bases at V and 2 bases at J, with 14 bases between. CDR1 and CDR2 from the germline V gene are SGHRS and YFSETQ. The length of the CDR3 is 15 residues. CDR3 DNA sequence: TGCGCCAGCAGCCAGCAGGGAGGATACACAGATACGCAGTATTTT. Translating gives CASSQQGGYTDTQYF.

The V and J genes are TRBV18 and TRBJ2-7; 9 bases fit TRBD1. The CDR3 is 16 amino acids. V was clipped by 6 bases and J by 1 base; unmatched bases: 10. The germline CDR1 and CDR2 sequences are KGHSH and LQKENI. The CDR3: CASSQGPGQGSYEQYF. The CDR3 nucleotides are TGTGCCAGCTCCCAGGGACCGGGACAGGGTTCCTACGAGCAGTACTTC. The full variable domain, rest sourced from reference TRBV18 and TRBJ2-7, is NAGVMQNPRHLVRRRGQEARLRCSPMKGHSHVYWYRQLPEEGLKFMVYLQKENIIDESGMPKERFSAEFPKEGPSILRIQQVVRGDSAAYFCASSQGPGQGSYEQYFGPGTRLTVT.

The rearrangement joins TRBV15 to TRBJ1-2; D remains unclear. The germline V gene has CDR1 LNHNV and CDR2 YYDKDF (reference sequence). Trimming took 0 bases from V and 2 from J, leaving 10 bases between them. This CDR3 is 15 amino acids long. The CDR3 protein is CATSREGRINYGYTF. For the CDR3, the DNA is TGTGCCACCAGCAGAGAGGGCAGAATAAACTATGGCTACACCTTC.

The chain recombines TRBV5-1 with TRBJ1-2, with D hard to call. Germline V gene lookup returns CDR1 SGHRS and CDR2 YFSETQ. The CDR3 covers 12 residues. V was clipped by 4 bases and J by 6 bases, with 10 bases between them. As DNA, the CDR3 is TGCGCCAGCAGCCCCCCGGGTAATGGCTACACCTTC. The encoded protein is CASSPPGNGYTF.

The CDR3 nucleotides read TGTGCCAGCAGCTTAAGCAGGGGACATAGCAATCAGCCCCAGCATTTT. This codes for CASSLSRGHSNQPQHF. This sequence joins TRBV7-2 and TRBJ1-5; the D gene is possibly TRBD1 (6 bases). CDR1 and CDR2 (germline): SGHTA, FQGNSA. This CDR3 is 16 amino acids long. V gave up 2 bases and J gave up 0 bases, with 11 bases separating them.

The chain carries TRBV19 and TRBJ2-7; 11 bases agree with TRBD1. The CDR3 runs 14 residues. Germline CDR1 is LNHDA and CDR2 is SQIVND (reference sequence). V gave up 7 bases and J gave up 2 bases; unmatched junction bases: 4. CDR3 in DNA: TGTGCCAGTACCAGGACAGGGGGCCCCTACGAGCAGTACTTC. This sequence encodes CASTRTGGPYEQYF.

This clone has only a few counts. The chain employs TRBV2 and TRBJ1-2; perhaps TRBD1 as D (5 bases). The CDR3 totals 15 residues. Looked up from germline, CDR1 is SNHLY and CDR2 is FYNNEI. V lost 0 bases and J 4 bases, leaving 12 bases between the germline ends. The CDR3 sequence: CASSEAPGGGYGYTF. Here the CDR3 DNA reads TGTGCCAGCAGTGAAGCGCCGGGGGGTGGCTATGGCTACACCTTC. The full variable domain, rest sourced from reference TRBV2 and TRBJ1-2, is EPEVTQTPSHQVTQMGQEVILRCVPISNHLYFYWYRQILGQKVEFLVSFYNNEISEKSEIFDDQFSVERPDGSNFTLKIRSTKLEDSAMYFCASSEAPGGGYGYTFGSGTRLTVV.

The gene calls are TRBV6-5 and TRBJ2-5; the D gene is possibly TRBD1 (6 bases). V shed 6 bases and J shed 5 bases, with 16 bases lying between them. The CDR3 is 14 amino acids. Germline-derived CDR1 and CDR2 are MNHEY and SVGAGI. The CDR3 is CASRGTGSWETQYF. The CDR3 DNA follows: TGTGCCAGCAGAGGCACAGGGTCATGGGAGACCCAGTACTTC.

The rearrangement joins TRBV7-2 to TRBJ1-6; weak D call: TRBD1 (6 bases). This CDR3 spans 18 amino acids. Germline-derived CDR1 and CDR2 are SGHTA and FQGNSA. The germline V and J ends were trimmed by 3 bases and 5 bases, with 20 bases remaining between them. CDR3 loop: CASSFRAHTGSNNSPLHF. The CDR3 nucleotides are TGTGCCAGCAGCTTCCGAGCGCATACAGGGTCCAATAATTCACCCCTCCACTTT.

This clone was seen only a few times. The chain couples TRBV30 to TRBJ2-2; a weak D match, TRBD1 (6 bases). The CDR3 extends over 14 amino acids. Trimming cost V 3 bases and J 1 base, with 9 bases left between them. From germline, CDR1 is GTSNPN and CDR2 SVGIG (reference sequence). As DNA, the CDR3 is TGTGCCTGGAGGGGGGCACAGAACACCGGGGAGCTGTTTTTT. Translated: CAWRGAQNTGELFF.

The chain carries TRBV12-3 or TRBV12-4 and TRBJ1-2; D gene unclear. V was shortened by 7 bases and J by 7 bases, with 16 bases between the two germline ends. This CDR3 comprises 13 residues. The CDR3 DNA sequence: TGTGCCAGCAACCCCCGGGGAGTGTCTGGCTACACCTTC. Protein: CASNPRGVSGYTF.

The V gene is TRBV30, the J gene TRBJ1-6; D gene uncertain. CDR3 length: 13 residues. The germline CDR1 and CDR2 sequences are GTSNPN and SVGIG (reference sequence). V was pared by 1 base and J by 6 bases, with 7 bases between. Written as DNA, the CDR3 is TGTGCCTGGAGTGGGGCCGCTAATTCACCCCTCCACTTT. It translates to CAWSGAANSPLHF.

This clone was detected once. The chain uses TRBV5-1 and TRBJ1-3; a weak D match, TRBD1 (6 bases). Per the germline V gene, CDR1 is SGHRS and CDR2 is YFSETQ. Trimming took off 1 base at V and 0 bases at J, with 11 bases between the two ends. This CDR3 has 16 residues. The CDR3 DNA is TGCGCCAGCAGCTTGATTGGACAGAACTCTGGAAACACCATATATTTT. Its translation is CASSLIGQNSGNTIYF.

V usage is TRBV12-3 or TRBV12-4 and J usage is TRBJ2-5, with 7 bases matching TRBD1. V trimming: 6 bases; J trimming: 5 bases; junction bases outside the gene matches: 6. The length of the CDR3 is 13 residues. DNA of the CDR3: TGTGCCAGCAGCAGAACAGGGGTCGAGACCCAGTACTTC. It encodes CASSRTGVETQYF.

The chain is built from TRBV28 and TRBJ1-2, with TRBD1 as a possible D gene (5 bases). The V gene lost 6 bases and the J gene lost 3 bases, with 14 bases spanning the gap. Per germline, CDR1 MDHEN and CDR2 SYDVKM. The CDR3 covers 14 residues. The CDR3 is CASSPGSRDYGYTF. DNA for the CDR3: TGTGCCAGCAGCCCAGGGTCCAGAGACTATGGCTACACCTTC.

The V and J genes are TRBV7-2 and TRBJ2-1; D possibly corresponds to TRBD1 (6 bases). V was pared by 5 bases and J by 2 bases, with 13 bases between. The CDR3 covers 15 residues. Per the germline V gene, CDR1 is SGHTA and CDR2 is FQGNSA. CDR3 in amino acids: CASSISQGTYNEQFF. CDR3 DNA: TGTGCCAGCAGCATATCACAGGGAACCTACAATGAGCAGTTCTTC.

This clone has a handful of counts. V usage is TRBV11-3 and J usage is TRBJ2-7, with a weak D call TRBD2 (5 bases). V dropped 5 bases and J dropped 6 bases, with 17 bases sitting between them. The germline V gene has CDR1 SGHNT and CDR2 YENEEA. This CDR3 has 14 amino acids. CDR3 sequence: CASSPAPLGGEQYF. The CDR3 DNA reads TGTGCCAGCAGCCCAGCCCCACTAGGAGGCGAGCAGTACTTC.

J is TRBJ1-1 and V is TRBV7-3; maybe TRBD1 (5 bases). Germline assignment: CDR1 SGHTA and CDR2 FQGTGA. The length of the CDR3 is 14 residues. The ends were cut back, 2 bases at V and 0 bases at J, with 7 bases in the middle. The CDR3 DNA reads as TGTGCCAGCAGCTTAGGGGGGGTGAACACTGAAGCTTTCTTT. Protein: CASSLGGVNTEAFF. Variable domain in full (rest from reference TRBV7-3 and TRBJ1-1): GAGVSQTPSNKVTEKGKYVELRCDPISGHTALYWYRQSLGQGPEFLIYFQGTGAADDSGLPNDRFFAVRPEGSVSTLKIQRTERGDSAVYLCASSLGGVNTEAFFGQGTRLTVV.

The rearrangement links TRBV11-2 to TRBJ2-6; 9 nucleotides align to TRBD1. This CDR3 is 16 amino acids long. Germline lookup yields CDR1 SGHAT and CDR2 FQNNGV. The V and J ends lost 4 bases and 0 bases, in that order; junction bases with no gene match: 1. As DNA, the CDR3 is TGTGCCAGCAGCTCACAGGGGGCCTCTGGGGCCAACGTCCTGACTTTC. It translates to CASSSQGASGANVLTF.